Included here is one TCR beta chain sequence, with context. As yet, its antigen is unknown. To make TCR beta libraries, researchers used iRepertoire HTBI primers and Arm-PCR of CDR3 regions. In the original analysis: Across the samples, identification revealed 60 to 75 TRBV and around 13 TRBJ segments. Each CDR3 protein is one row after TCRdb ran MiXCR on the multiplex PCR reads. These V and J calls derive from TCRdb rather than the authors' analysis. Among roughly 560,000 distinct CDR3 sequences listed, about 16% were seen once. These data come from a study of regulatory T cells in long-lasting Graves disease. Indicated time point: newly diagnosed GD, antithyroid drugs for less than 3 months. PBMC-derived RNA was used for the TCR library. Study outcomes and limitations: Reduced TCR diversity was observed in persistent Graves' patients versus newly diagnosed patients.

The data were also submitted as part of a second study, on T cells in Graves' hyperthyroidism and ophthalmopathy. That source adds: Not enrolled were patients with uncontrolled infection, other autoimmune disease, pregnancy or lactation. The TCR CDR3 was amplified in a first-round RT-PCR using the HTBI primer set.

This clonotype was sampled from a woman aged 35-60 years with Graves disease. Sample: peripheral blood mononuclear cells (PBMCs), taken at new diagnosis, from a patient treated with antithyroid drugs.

The CDR3 sequence: CSVTEYRGYGYTF. CDR3 DNA: TGCAGTGTCACTGAATATCGGGGCTATGGCTACACCTTC. The chain employs TRBV20-1 and TRBJ1-2; the D is unclear. CDR1 DFQATT and CDR2 SNEGSKA come from the germline V gene (reference sequence). The ends were cut back, 7 bases at V and 4 bases at J, with 16 bases in the middle. The CDR3 extends over 13 amino acids.